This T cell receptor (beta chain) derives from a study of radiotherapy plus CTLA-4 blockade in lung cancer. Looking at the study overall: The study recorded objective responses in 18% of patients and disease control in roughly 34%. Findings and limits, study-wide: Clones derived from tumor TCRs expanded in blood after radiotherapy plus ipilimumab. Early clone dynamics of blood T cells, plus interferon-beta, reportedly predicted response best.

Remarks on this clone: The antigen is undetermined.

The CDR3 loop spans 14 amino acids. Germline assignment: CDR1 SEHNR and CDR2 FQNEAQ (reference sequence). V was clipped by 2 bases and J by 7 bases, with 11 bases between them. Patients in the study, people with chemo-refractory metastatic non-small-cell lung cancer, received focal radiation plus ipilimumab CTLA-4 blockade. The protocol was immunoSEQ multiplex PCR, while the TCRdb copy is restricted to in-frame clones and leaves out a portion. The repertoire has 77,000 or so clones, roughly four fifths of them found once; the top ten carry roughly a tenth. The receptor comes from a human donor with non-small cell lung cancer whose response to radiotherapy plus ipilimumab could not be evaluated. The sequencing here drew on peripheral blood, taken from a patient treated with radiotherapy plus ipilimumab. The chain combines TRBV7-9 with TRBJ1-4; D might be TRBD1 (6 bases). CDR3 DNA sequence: TGTGCCAGCAGCTTAAGGGGGTCGGGTGAAAAACTGTTTTTT. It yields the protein CASSLRGSGEKLFF.